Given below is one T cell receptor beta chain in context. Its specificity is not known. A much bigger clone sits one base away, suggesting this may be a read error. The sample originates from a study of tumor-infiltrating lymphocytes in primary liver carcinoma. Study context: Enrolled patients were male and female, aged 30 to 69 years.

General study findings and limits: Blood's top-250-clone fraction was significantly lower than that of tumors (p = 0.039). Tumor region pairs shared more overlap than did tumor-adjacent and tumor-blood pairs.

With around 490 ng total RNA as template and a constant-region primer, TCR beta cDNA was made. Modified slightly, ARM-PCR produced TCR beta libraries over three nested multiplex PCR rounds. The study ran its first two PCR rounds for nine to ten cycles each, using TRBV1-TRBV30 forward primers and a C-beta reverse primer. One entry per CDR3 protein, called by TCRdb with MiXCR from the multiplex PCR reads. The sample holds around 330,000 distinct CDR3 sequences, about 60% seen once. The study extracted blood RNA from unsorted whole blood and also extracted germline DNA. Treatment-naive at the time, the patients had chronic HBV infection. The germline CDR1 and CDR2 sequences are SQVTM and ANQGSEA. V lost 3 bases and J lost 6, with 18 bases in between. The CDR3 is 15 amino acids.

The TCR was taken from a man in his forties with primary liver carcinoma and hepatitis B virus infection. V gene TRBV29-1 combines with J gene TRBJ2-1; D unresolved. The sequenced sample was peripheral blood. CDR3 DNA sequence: TGCAGCGTTGATGAAATGGCATACCCGGGCAATGAGCAGTTCTTC. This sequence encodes CSVDEMAYPGNEQFF.